The 21 T cell receptor beta chains below come from one sample, sequenced in a study of OX40 agonist ivuxolimab in advanced cancers. The library was prepared using the immunoSEQ multiplex PCR assay. The table was pulled from immuneACCESS by TCRdb, which kept in-frame rearrangements only. Such tables lose some clones; where checked, under half of the loss comes from unresolved V genes, and the rest has no known cause. The sample has just over 15,000 clones on record, roughly 60% of them singletons. Around 7.7% of the sample is in the top ten clones. This sample comprised CD4+ or CD8+ T cells sorted from blood, obtained in a trial of the OX40 agonist ivuxolimab. All receptors come from an adult with an advanced solid tumor such as melanoma, head and neck, liver or kidney cancer.

The J gene is TRBJ1-2, the V gene TRBV13, with 7 bases lining up with TRBD1. The CDR3 runs to 14 residues. V lost 8 bases and J lost 2; bases outside the gene matches: 8. The germline CDR1 and CDR2 sequences are PRHDT and FYEKMQ (reference sequence). The CDR3 sequence is CASGWTGSNYGYTF. CDR3 nucleotide sequence: TGTGCCAGCGGATGGACAGGATCAAACTATGGCTACACCTTC. The full variable domain, with the rest looked up from reference TRBV13 and TRBJ1-2, is AAGVIQSPRHLIKEKRETATLKCYPIPRHDTVYWYQQGPGQDPQFLISFYEKMQSDKGSIPDRFSAQQFSDYHSELNMSSLELGDSALYFCASGWTGSNYGYTFGSGTRLTVV.

By frequency in the sample, this clone is medium-sized. V gene TRBV14 combines with J gene TRBJ2-7; D unresolved. Looked up from germline, CDR1 is SGHDN and CDR2 is FVKESK. V was clipped by 0 bases and J by 6 bases, with 15 bases between them. The CDR3 contains 15 residues. In DNA, the CDR3 is TGTGCCAGCAGCCAAGATACTGGACGTTATACCGAGCAGTACTTC. It codes for CASSQDTGRYTEQYF.

There are a few counts of this clone. The chain carries TRBV7-6 and TRBJ1-4; possible D gene TRBD1, 5 bases. The CDR3 totals 18 residues. Germline CDR1 SGHVS, CDR2 FNYEAQ. Trimming cost V 4 bases and J 4 bases, with 22 bases left between them. The CDR3 DNA reads as TGTGCCAGCAGCTCCCCACCGTTTCGGGACGGATATAATGAAAAACTGTTTTTT. It is translated as CASSSPPFRDGYNEKLFF.

The CDR3 nucleotides read TGCGCCCCCGTAGCGGGGGTGGCCGGGGAGCTGTTTTTT. It translates to CAPVAGVAGELFF. The chain carries TRBV23-1 and TRBJ2-2; 9 bases map to TRBD2. Being an ORF, TRBV23-1 has a function that is uncertain. V was pared by 11 bases and J by 6 bases, with 7 bases of the junction left unmatched. The CDR3 is 13 residues long.

This clone was seen a handful of times. This chain connects TRBV7-9 to TRBJ2-7; 9 nucleotides match TRBD1. Germline V CDR1 and CDR2: SEHNR, FQNEAQ (reference sequence). Germline trimming cut 3 bases from V and 3 bases from J; bases unmatched to any gene: 6. The CDR3 has 15 residues. CDR3 loop: CASSLGMGQGYEQYF. CDR3 in DNA: TGTGCCAGCAGCTTGGGGATGGGACAGGGCTACGAGCAGTACTTC.

This clone was detected only once. The V and J genes are TRBV7-8 and TRBJ2-7, with D possibly TRBD2 on 5 matching bases. The V gene's germline CDR1 is SGHVS and CDR2 FQNEAQ. CDR3 length: 13 amino acids. Trimming cost V 4 bases and J 0 bases, with 7 bases left between them. CDR3 coding DNA: TGTGCCAGCAGCTACGGAGGCTCCTACGAGCAGTACTTC. Translating it yields CASSYGGSYEQYF.

This clone was seen once. The chain couples TRBV10-2 to TRBJ1-1; 7 positions agree with TRBD1. The V segment lost 10 bases and the J segment 4 bases; nucleotides outside the gene matches: 12. This CDR3 region has 14 residues. Germline-derived CDR1 and CDR2 are WSHSY and SAAADI. The CDR3 region is CATKTTGVGTEAFF. CDR3 sequence (DNA): TGCGCCACCAAGACCACAGGGGTTGGCACTGAAGCTTTCTTT.

The chain is built from TRBV11-2 and TRBJ2-7; D gene ambiguous. From germline, CDR1 is SGHAT and CDR2 FQNNGV. The CDR3 covers 16 residues. The germline V and J ends were trimmed by 5 bases and 0 bases, with 17 bases remaining between them. The CDR3: CASSPPVWVLSYEQYF. CDR3 coding DNA: TGTGCCAGCAGCCCCCCCGTCTGGGTCCTCTCCTACGAGCAGTACTTC.

This clone rates as medium-sized. The genes are TRBV19 and TRBJ2-7; a possible D gene is TRBD1 (7 bases). This CDR3 region has 15 residues. Looked up from germline, CDR1 is LNHDA and CDR2 is SQIVND (reference sequence). Trimming stripped 5 bases from V and 2 bases from J, with 16 bases between. Written as DNA, the CDR3 is TGTGCCAGTAGTCCGTGGGACAGCGGGCCCTACGAGCAGTACTTC. This encodes CASSPWDSGPYEQYF.

The count of this clone is one. This likely traces to a read error, being one base from a far larger clone. The sample holds other DNA sequences that translate to the same CDR3. The chain recombines TRBV7-3 with TRBJ2-3; tentatively, D is TRBD2 (6 bases). Germline loops: CDR1 SGHTA, CDR2 FQGTGA. The CDR3 is 17 amino acids. V gave up 5 bases and J gave up 3 bases, with 21 bases separating them. The CDR3 loop reads CASSQTTDYKATDTQYF. The CDR3 coding sequence is TGTGCCAGCAGCCAGACGACGGACTACAAAGCGACAGATACGCAGTATTTT.

The chain is built from TRBV7-6 and TRBJ1-2, with 7 bases aligning to TRBD1. The CDR3 spans 14 residues. Germline CDR1 reads SGHVS; CDR2 reads FNYEAQ. V lost 5 bases to trimming and J lost 0 bases; unmatched junction nucleotides: 3. The chain's CDR3 is CASSPGTANYGYTF. The CDR3 coding sequence is TGTGCCAGCAGCCCCGGGACAGCTAACTATGGCTACACCTTC.

This clone was detected only a few times. This chain links TRBV2 with TRBJ1-5; D not certain. The V and J ends lost 5 bases and 7 bases respectively, with 12 bases between them. The CDR3 has 13 amino acids. Germline assignment: CDR1 SNHLY and CDR2 FYNNEI. The chain's CDR3 is CASSIGGIQPQHF. The CDR3, as DNA: TGTGCCAGCAGTATAGGCGGGATCCAGCCCCAGCATTTT.

This chain uses TRBV5-8 with TRBJ1-6; 8 bases fit TRBD1. The CDR3 has 17 residues. Germline assignment: CDR1 SGHTS and CDR2 YDEGEE. V trimming: 2 bases; J trimming: 3 bases; junction bases outside the gene matches: 7. The CDR3 reads CASSFRGQDHYNSPLHF. CDR3 bases: TGTGCCAGCAGCTTCCGGGGACAGGACCACTATAATTCACCCCTCCACTTT. Variable domain in full (rest from reference TRBV5-8 and TRBJ1-6): EAGVTQSPTHLIKTRGQQATLRCSPISGHTSVYWYQQALGLGLQFLLWYDEGEERNRGNFPPRFSGRQFPNYSSELNVNALELEDSALYLCASSFRGQDHYNSPLHFGNGTRLTVT.

The chain recombines TRBV5-5 with TRBJ2-7; maybe TRBD2 (6 bases). Trimming cost V 1 base and J 3 bases, with 11 bases left between them. Germline values: CDR1 SGHKS, CDR2 YYEKEE (reference sequence). The CDR3 is 14 residues long. This CDR3 is CASSLLAGNYEQYF. In nucleotides, the CDR3 is TGTGCCAGCAGCTTGTTGGCGGGGAACTACGAGCAGTACTTC.

This chain uses TRBV5-4 with TRBJ2-1, with D perhaps matching TRBD1 or TRBD2 (6 bases each). CDR3 length: 13 amino acids. Germline assignment: CDR1 SGHNT and CDR2 YYREEE (reference sequence). V was clipped by 10 bases and J by 4 bases, with 15 bases between them. This CDR3 reads CASGATTYNEQFF. CDR3 DNA sequence: TGTGCCTCGGGGGCGACGACTTACAATGAGCAGTTCTTC. Based on the CDR3 plus reference TRBV5-4 and TRBJ2-1, the full variable domain is ETGVTQSPTHLIKTRGQQVTLRCSSQSGHNTVSWYQQALGQGPQFIFQYYREEENGRGNFPPRFSGLQFPNYSSELNVNALELDDSALYLCASGATTYNEQFFGPGTRLTVL.

This clone was counted only a few times. The rearrangement links TRBV2 to TRBJ2-1, with TRBD1 matching over 11 bases. CDR3 length: 15 residues. CDR1 is SNHLY, CDR2 FYNNEI, per germline. Trimming took 3 bases from V and 5 from J; bases not matched to a gene: 3. Written as DNA, the CDR3 is TGTGCCAGCAGTGACGAGGGACAGGGGGACAATGAGCAGTTCTTC. This sequence encodes CASSDEGQGDNEQFF.

The J gene is TRBJ2-7, the V gene TRBV7-9; the match to TRBD1 covers 9 bases. The CDR3 contains 14 residues. Germline-derived CDR1 and CDR2 are SEHNR and FQNEAQ (reference sequence). Germline trimming cut 5 bases from V and 6 bases from J; bases unmatched to any gene: 8. The CDR3 DNA reads TGTGCCAGCAGCCCTCCGGGACAGGGTTTCGAGCAGTACTTC. Translating gives CASSPPGQGFEQYF. Together with reference TRBV7-9 and TRBJ2-7, the CDR3 gives the full variable domain: DTGVSQNPRHKITKRGQNVTFRCDPISEHNRLYWYRQTLGQGPEFLTYFQNEAQLEKSRLLSDRFSAERPKGSFSTLEIQRTEQGDSAMYLCASSPPGQGFEQYFGPGTRLTVT.

The gene calls are TRBV7-6 and TRBJ2-7; possibly TRBD1 or TRBD2 for D (6 bases each). The V gene lost 4 bases and the J gene lost 1 base, with 14 bases spanning the gap. There are 15 residues in the CDR3. The germline CDR1 and CDR2 sequences are SGHVS and FNYEAQ. In DNA, the CDR3 is TGTGCCAGCAGCTGGAGGGTGGGGACATCCTACGAGCAGTACTTC. Its translation: CASSWRVGTSYEQYF.

The sample holds a few counts of this clone. The chain employs TRBV5-5 and TRBJ2-3; 16 bases line up with TRBD2. V dropped 6 bases and J dropped 3; count of bases not matched to a gene: 7. There are 17 residues in the CDR3. From germline, CDR1 is SGHKS and CDR2 YYEKEE (reference sequence). In nucleotides, the CDR3 is TGTGCCAGCACCGGGACTAGCGGGGGGGCTTGGACAGATACGCAGTATTTT. This encodes CASTGTSGGAWTDTQYF.

This clone was observed a handful of times. This chain uses TRBV5-4 with TRBJ2-3, with 10 nucleotides matching TRBD2. CDR3 length: 15 amino acids. Looked up from germline, CDR1 is SGHNT and CDR2 is YYREEE (reference sequence). With 4 bases clipped from V and 2 bases from J, the junction kept 4 bases outside the gene matches. This CDR3 reads CASSLSGGYTDTQYF. DNA of the CDR3: TGTGCCAGCAGCCTTAGCGGGGGGTACACAGATACGCAGTATTTT.

The rearrangement uses TRBV7-2 and TRBJ2-5; 7 nucleotides line up with TRBD1. After removal of 4 bases from V and 2 bases from J, the junction contained 7 bases not matched to a gene. In germline, CDR1 is SGHTA, CDR2 FQGNSA. The CDR3 is made up of 15 amino acids. CDR3 DNA sequence: TGTGCCAGCAGCTATCGGGACAGCCCACAAGAGACCCAGTACTTC. Translation: CASSYRDSPQETQYF.